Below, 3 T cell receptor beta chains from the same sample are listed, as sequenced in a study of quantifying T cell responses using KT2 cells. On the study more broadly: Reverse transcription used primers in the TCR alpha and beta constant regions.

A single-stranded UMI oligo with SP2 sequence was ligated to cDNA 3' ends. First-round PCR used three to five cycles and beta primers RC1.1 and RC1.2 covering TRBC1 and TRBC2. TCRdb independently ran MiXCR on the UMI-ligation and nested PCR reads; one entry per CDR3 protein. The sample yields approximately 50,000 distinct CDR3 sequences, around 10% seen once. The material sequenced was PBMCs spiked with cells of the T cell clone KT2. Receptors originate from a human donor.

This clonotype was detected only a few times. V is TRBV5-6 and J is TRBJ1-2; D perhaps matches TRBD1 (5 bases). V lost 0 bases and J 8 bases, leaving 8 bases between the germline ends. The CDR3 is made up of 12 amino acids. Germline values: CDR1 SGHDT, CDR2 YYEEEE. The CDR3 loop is CASSLGRDGYTF. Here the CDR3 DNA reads TGTGCCAGCAGCTTGGGCAGGGACGGCTACACCTTC.

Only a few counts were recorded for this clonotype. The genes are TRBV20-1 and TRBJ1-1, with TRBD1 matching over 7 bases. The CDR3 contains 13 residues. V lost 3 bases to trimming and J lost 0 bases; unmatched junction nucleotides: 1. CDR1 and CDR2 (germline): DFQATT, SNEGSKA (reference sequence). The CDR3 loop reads CSARDRMNTEAFF. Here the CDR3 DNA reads TGCAGTGCTAGGGACAGGATGAACACTGAAGCTTTCTTT.

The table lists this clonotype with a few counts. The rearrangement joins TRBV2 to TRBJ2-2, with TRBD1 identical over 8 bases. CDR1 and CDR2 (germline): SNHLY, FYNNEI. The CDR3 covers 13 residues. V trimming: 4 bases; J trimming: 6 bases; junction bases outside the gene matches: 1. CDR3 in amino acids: CASSGQGSGELFF. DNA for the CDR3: TGTGCCAGCAGTGGACAGGGGTCCGGGGAGCTGTTTTTT.